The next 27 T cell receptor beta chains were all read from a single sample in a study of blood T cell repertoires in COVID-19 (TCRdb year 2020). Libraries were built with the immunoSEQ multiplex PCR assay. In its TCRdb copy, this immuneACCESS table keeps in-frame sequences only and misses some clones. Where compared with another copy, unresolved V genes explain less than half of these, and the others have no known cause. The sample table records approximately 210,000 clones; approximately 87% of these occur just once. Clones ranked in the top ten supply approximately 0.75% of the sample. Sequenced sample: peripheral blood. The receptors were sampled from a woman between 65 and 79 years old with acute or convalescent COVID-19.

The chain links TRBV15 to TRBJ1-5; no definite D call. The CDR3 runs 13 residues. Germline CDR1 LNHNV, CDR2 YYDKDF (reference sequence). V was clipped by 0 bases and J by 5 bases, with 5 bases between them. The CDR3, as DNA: TGTGCCACCAGCAGAGACAGGTATCAGCCCCAGCATTTT. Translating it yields CATSRDRYQPQHF.

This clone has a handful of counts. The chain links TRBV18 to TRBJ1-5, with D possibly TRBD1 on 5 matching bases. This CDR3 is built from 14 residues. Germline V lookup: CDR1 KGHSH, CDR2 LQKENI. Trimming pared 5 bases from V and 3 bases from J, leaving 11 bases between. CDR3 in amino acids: CASSFDRNNQPQHF. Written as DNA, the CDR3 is TGTGCCAGCTCATTCGACAGAAACAATCAGCCCCAGCATTTT.

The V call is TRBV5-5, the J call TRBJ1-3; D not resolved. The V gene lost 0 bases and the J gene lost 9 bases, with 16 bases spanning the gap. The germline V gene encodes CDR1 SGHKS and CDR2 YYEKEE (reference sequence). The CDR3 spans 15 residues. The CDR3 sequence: CASSLVQPSMSTIYF. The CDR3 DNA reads TGTGCCAGCAGCTTGGTACAGCCCTCAATGAGCACCATATATTTT.

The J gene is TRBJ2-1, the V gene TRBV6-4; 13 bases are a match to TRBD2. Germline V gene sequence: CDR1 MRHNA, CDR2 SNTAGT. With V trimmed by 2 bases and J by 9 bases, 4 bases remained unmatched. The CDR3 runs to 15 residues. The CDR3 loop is CASSDQGLAGSEQFF. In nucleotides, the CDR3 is TGTGCCAGCAGTGACCAGGGACTAGCGGGATCTGAGCAGTTCTTC.

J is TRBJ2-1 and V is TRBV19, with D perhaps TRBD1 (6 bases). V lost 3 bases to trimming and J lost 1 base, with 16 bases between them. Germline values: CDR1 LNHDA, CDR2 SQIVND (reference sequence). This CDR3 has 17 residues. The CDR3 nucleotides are TGTGCCAGTAGTATCCAGGGGCCTAAAACGTCCTACAATGAGCAGTTCTTC. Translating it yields CASSIQGPKTSYNEQFF.

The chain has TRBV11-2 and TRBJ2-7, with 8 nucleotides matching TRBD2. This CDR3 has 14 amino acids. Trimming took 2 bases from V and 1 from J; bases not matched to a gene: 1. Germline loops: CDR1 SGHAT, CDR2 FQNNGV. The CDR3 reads CASSLTSGSYEQYF. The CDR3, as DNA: TGTGCCAGCAGCTTAACTAGCGGATCCTACGAGCAGTACTTC.

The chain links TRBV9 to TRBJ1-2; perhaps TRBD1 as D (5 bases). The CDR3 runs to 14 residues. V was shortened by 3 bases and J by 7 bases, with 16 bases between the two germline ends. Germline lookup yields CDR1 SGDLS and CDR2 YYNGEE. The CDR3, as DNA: TGTGCCAGCAGCGCTGGGGCCCAGGGAGGTGGCTACACCTTC. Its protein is CASSAGAQGGGYTF.

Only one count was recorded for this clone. CDR3 loop: CASSLRGTDGRGNTIYF. The CDR3 DNA reads as TGTGCCAGCAGTCTAAGGGGGACAGACGGCCGTGGAAACACCATATATTTT. The V gene is TRBV6-6, the J gene TRBJ1-3; the match to TRBD1 covers 7 bases. Germline V gene lookup returns CDR1 MNHNY and CDR2 SVGAGI (reference sequence). The CDR3 totals 17 residues. J gave up 3 bases and V 5 bases, and 13 bases lay outside the gene matches.

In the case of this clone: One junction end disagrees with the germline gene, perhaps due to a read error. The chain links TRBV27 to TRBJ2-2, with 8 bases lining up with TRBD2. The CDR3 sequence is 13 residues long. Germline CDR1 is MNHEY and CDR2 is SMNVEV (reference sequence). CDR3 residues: CASIAGRCRGAVF. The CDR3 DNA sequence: TGTGCCAGCATAGCGGGGAGATGCCGGGGAGCTGTTTTT.

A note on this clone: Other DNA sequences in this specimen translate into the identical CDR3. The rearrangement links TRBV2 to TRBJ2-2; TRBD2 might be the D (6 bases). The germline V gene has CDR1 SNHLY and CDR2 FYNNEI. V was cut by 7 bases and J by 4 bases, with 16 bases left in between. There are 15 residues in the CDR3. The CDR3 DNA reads TGTGCCAGCAAGACGGAGGGGACGGTCACCGGGGAGCTGTTTTTT. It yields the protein CASKTEGTVTGELFF.

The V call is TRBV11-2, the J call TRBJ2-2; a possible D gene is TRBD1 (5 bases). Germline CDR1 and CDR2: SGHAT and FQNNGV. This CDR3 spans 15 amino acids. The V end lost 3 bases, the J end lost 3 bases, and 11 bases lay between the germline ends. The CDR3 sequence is CASSFLGRDTGELFF. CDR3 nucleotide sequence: TGTGCCAGCAGCTTTCTTGGCAGGGACACCGGGGAGCTGTTTTTT. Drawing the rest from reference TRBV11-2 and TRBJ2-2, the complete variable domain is EAGVAQSPRYKIIEKRQSVAFWCNPISGHATLYWYQQILGQGPKLLIQFQNNGVVDDSQLPKDRFSAERLKGVDSTLKIQPAKLEDSAVYLCASSFLGRDTGELFFGEGSRLTVL.

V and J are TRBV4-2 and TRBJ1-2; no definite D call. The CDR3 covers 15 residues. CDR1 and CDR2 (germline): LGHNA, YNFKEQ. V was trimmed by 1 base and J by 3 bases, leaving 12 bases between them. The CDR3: CASSQGEGRDYGYTF. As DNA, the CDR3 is TGTGCCAGCAGCCAAGGCGAGGGCCGGGACTATGGCTACACCTTC.

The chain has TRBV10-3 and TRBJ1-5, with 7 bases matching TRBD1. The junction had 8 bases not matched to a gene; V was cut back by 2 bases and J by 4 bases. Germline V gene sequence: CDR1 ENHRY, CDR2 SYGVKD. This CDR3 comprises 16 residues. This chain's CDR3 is CAISEGLDRRNQPQHF. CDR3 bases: TGTGCCATCAGTGAGGGGCTGGACAGGCGGAATCAGCCCCAGCATTTT.

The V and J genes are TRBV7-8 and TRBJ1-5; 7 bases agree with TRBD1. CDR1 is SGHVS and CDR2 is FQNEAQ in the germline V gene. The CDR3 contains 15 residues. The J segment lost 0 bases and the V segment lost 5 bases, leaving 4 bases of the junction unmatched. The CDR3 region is CASSRQGGSNQPQHF. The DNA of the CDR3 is TGTGCCAGCAGCAGACAGGGAGGTAGCAATCAGCCCCAGCATTTT.

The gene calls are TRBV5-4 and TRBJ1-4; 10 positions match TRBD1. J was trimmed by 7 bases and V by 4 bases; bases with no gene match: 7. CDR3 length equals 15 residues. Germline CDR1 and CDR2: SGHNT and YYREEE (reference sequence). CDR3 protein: CASSRAGDRGEKLFF. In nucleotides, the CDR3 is TGTGCCAGCAGCCGGGCGGGGGACAGGGGTGAAAAACTGTTTTTT.

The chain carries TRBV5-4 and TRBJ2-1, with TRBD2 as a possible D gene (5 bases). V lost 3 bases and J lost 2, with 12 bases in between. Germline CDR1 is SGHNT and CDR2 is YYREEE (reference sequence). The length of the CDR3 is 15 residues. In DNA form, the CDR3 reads TGTGCCAGCAGCTCAGCGGTAGTCCCCTACAATGAGCAGTTCTTC. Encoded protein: CASSSAVVPYNEQFF.

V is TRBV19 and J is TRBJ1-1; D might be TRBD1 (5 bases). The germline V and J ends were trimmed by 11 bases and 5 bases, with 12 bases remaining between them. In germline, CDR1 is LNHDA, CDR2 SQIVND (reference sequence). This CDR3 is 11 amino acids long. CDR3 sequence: CASGGGTEAFF. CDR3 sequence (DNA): TGTGCCTCCGGGGGGGGGACTGAAGCTTTCTTT.

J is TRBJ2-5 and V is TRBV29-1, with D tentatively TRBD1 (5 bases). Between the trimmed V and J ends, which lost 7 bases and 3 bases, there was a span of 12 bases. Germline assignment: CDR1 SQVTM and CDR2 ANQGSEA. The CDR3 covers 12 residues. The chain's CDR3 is CSAGAREETQYF. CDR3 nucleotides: TGCAGCGCTGGGGCACGAGAAGAGACCCAGTACTTC.

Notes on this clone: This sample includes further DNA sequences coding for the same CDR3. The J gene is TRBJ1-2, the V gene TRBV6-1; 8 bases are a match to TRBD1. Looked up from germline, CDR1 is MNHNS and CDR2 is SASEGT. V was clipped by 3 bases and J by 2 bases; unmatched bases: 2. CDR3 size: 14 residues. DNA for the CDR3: TGTGCCAGCAGTGACGACAGGGGCAACTATGGCTACACCTTC. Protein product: CASSDDRGNYGYTF.

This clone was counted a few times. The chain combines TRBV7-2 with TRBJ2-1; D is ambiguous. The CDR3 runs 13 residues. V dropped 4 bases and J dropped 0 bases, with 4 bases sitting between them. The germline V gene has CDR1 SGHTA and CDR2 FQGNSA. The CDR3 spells CASSSSSYNEQFF. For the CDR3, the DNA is TGTGCCAGCAGCTCGTCCTCCTACAATGAGCAGTTCTTC. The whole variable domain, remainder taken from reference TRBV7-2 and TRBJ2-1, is GAGVSQSPSNKVTEKGKDVELRCDPISGHTALYWYRQSLGQGLEFLIYFQGNSAPDKSGLPSDRFSAERTGGSVSTLTIQRTQQEDSAVYLCASSSSSYNEQFFGPGTRLTVL.

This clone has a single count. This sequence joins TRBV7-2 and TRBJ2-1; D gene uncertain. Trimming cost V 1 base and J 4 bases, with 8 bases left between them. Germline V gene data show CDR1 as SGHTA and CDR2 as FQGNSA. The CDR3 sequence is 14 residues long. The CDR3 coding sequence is TGTGCCAGCAGCTTAGGCCCCGGGTACAATGAGCAGTTCTTC. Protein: CASSLGPGYNEQFF.

The DNA of the CDR3 is TGTGCCAGCAGCACCCGACTAGACGGAATCTCCTACAATGAGCAGTTCTTC. Translated, it gives CASSTRLDGISYNEQFF. The chain links TRBV11-2 to TRBJ2-1, with D perhaps TRBD2 (6 bases). Per the germline V gene, CDR1 is SGHAT and CDR2 is FQNNGV. The CDR3 runs to 17 residues. Trimming removed 5 bases at V and 0 bases at J, with 17 bases between.

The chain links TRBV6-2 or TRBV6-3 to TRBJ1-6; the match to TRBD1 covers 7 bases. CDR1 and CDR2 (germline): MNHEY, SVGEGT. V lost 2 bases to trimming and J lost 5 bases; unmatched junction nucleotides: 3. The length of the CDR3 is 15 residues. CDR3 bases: TGTGCCAGCAGTTACGAGGGACAGAATAATTCACCCCTCCACTTT. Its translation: CASSYEGQNNSPLHF.

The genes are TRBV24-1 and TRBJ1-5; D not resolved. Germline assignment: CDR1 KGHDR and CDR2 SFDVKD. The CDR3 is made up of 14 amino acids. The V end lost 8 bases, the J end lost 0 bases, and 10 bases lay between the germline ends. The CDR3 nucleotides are TGTGCCACCAAGGCGGATAATAGCAATCAGCCCCAGCATTTT. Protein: CATKADNSNQPQHF.

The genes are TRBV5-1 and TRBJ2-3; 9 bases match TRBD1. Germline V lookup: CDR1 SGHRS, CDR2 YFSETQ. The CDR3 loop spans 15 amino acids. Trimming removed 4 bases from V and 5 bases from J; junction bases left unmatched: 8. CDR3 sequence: CASSTGQGTIDTQYF. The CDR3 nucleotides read TGCGCCAGCAGCACGGGACAGGGAACAATAGATACGCAGTATTTT.

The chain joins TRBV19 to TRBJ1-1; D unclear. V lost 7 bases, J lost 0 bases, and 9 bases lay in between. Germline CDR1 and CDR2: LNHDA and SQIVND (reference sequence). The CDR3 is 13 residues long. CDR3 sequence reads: CASKQQLNTEAFF. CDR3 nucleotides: TGTGCCAGTAAACAACAGCTGAACACTGAAGCTTTCTTT. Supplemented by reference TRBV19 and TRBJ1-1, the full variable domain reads DGGITQSPKYLFRKEGQNVTLSCEQNLNHDAMYWYRQDPGQGLRLIYYSQIVNDFQKGDIAEGYSVSREKKESFPLTVTSAQKNPTAFYLCASKQQLNTEAFFGQGTRLTVV.

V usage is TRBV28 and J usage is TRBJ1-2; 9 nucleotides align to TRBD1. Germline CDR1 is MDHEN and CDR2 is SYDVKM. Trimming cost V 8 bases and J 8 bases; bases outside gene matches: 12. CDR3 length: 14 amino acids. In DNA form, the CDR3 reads TGTGCCAGCCACTTCGGACAGGGGATTTACGGCTACACCTTC. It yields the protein CASHFGQGIYGYTF.